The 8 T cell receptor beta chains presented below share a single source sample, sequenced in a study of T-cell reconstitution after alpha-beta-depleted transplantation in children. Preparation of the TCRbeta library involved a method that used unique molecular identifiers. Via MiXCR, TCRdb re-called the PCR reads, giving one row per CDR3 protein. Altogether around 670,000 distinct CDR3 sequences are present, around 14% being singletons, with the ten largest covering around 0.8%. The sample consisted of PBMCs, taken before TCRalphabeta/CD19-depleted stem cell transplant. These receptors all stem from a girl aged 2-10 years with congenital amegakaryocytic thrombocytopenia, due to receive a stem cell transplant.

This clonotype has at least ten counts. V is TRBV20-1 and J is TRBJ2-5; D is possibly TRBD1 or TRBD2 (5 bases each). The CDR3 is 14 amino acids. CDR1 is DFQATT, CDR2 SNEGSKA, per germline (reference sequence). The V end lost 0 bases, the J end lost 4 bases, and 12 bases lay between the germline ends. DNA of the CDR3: TGCAGTGCTAGAGATTACGAGGGGCTAGAGACCCAGTACTTC. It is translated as CSARDYEGLETQYF.

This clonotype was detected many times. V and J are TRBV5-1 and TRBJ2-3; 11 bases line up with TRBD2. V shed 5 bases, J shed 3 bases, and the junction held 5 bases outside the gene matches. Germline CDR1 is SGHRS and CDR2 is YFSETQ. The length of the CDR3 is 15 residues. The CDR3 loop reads CASRPGTSGTDTQYF. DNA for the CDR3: TGCGCCAGCAGACCCGGGACTAGCGGTACAGATACGCAGTATTTT.

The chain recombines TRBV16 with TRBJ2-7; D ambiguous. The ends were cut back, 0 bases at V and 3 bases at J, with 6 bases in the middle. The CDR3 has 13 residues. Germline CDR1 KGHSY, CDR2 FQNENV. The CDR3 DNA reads TGTGCCAGCAGCCAATCCACGAACTACGAGCAGTACTTC. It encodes CASSQSTNYEQYF.

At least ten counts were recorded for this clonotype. CDR3 coding DNA: TGCGCCAGCAGCTTGACGGCCCGACATGAGCAGTTCTTC. It is translated as CASSLTARHEQFF. V gene TRBV5-1 combines with J gene TRBJ2-1; no definite D call. This CDR3 has 13 residues. Germline assignment: CDR1 SGHRS and CDR2 YFSETQ. Trimming left V 1 base short and J 8 bases short, with 10 bases between.

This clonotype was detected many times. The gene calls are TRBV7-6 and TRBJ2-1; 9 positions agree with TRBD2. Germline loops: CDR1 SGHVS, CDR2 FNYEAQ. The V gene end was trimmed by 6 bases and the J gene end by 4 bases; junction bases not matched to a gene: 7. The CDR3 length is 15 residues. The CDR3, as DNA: TGTGCCAGCAGTCTCATAGCGGGAGCGTACAATGAGCAGTTCTTC. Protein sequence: CASSLIAGAYNEQFF.

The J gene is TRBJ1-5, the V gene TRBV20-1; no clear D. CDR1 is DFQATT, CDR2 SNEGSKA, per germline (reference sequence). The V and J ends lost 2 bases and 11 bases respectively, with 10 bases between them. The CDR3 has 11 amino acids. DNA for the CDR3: TGCAGTGCTAGACAAGACGCGACCCAGCATTTT. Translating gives CSARQDATQHF.

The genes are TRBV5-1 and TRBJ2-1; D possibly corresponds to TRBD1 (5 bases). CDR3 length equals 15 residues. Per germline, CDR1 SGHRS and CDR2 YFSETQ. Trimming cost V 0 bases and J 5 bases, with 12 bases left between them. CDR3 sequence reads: CASSLETRENNEQFF. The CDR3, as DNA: TGCGCCAGCAGCTTGGAAACCAGGGAAAACAATGAGCAGTTCTTC.

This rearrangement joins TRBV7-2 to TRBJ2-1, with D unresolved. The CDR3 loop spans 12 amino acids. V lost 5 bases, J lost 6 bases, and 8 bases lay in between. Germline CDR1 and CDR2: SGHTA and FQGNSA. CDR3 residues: CASSDTANEQFF. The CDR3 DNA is TGTGCCAGCAGCGATACCGCCAATGAGCAGTTCTTC. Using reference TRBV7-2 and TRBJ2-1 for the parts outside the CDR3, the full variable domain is GAGVSQSPSNKVTEKGKDVELRCDPISGHTALYWYRQSLGQGLEFLIYFQGNSAPDKSGLPSDRFSAERTGGSVSTLTIQRTQQEDSAVYLCASSDTANEQFFGPGTRLTVL.